This paragraph reports one T cell receptor beta chain. Germline loops: CDR1 SEHNR, CDR2 FQNEAQ (reference sequence). V was trimmed by 7 bases and J by 2 bases, leaving 21 bases between them. The CDR3 runs 17 residues. The data were taken from a study of identical twins. TCRdb reprocessed the 5' RACE reads via MiXCR and lists one record per CDR3 protein. In the table there are 690,000 or so distinct CDR3 sequences, less than 10% of which are singletons. The sample was also reused in another study, on yellow fever vaccine responses in identical twins.

The gene calls are TRBV7-9 and TRBJ1-3; a weak D match, TRBD1 (6 bases). Sequencing used PBMCs. The origin of this receptor is a woman younger than 35 in good health. The CDR3 DNA reads TGTGCCAGCATCCATCGCCCGGGACAATTCGCTGGAAACACCATATATTTT. Its protein product is CASIHRPGQFAGNTIYF.